This paragraph covers one T cell receptor beta chain sequence. The data are from a study of T cells in Graves' hyperthyroidism and ophthalmopathy. The CDR3 loop spans 15 amino acids. With 5 bases clipped from V and 7 bases from J, the junction kept 11 bases outside the gene matches. The germline V gene has CDR1 SGHTA and CDR2 FQGNSA. RNA transcripts provided the source from which TCR beta CDR3 regions were amplified. First-round RT-PCR of the TCR CDR3 relied on the HTBI primer set. TCRdb analysed the multiplex PCR reads with MiXCR anew, one entry per CDR3 protein. The sample lists about 570,000 distinct CDR3 sequences, around 42% occurring once.

This TCR came from an adult woman with Graves' disease, either hyperthyroidism or ophthalmopathy (not recorded which). V and J are TRBV7-2 and TRBJ1-5; 7 nucleotides align to TRBD1. What was sequenced was peripheral blood or thyroid tissue (not recorded which). The CDR3 is CASSRNTGVRQPQHF. As DNA, the CDR3 is TGTGCCAGCAGCCGTAACACAGGGGTGCGACAGCCCCAGCATTTT.